This T cell receptor (beta chain) stems from a study of blood T cell repertoires in COVID-19. This CDR3 region has 14 residues. Germline V CDR1 and CDR2: MNHEY, SVGEGT. V shed 6 bases and J 5 bases; nucleotides not matched to a gene: 10. Method: immunoSEQ multiplex PCR; TCRdb's copy keeps in-frame clones and lacks some. Counted here are approximately 140,000 clones, 84% occurring once; the ten biggest clones make up 5.8%. This clone was detected once. The sequence was collected from a woman aged 45-60 years who had been exposed to COVID-19. The sequenced sample was PBMCs or T cells enriched from blood (not recorded which). The chain uses TRBV6-2 or TRBV6-3 and TRBJ2-7; 7 nucleotides match TRBD1. DNA of the CDR3: TGTGCCAGCAGCCTTGACAGGGTCAGTCACGAGCAGTACTTC. Amino acids: CASSLDRVSHEQYF.